Below are 18 T cell receptor beta chains sequenced from a single sample in a study of blood T cells in healthy people across ages. A sample-barcoded 5' primer and a J-beta primer mix were used in a second PCR of roughly 7 to 11 cycles. TCRdb ran MiXCR on the 5' RACE reads and lists one entry per CDR3 protein. The table shows 720,000 or so distinct CDR3 sequences, with 35% to 50% occurring only once. Sequencing used blood. The receptors originated from a man at least 80 years old in good health.

The chain joins TRBV7-9 to TRBJ2-1, with 11 bases matching TRBD2. This CDR3 is built from 17 residues. CDR1 is SEHNR, CDR2 FQNEAQ, per germline (reference sequence). The V and J ends lost 2 bases and 0 bases, in that order; junction bases with no gene match: 3. The CDR3 here is CASSLRGTSGSYNEQFF. The CDR3 region has the DNA TGTGCCAGCAGCTTACGAGGGACTAGCGGCTCCTACAATGAGCAGTTCTTC.

This clonotype was seen once. The chain couples TRBV7-2 to TRBJ2-7; 7 nucleotides agree with TRBD1. The J segment lost 2 bases and the V segment lost 0 bases, leaving 4 bases of the junction unmatched. In germline, CDR1 is SGHTA, CDR2 FQGNSA. CDR3 length equals 15 residues. CDR3 in DNA: TGTGCCAGCAGCTTAGCCCTGACAGGGACCTACGAGCAGTACTTC. Protein: CASSLALTGTYEQYF.

This clonotype has a handful of counts. The chain recombines TRBV7-9 with TRBJ1-2, with D possibly being TRBD1 (5 bases). The V gene's germline CDR1 is SEHNR and CDR2 FQNEAQ (reference sequence). The CDR3 extends over 14 amino acids. The germline V and J ends were trimmed by 5 bases and 2 bases, with 12 bases remaining between them. The CDR3 nucleotides are TGTGCCAGCAGCCTGGGACTGCAGAACTATGGCTACACCTTC. Translated, it gives CASSLGLQNYGYTF.

As concerns this clonotype: One junction end does not reproduce the germline sequence, and a read error may be involved. V and J are TRBV6-1 and TRBJ2-7; the match to TRBD2 covers 7 bases. The CDR3 has 16 amino acids. CDR1 is MNHNS and CDR2 is SASEGT in the germline V gene. DNA for the CDR3: TGTGCCAGCAGCGAAGCAAGTCGGGAGGACTCCTACGAGCAGTACTTC. Translating it yields CASSEASREDSYEQYF.

This clonotype was counted only a few times. This chain uses TRBV5-1 with TRBJ2-3, with D possibly matching TRBD2 (5 bases). Germline CDR1 reads SGHRS; CDR2 reads YFSETQ. This CDR3 is built from 14 residues. V lost 4 bases and J 6 bases, leaving 15 bases between the germline ends. The chain's CDR3 is CASSLDYGGDTQYF. DNA of the CDR3: TGCGCCAGCAGCCTTGACTACGGCGGGGATACGCAGTATTTT.

This clonotype was counted a single time. J is TRBJ2-1 and V is TRBV20-1, with D maybe TRBD2 (6 bases). Germline V gives CDR1 DFQATT, CDR2 SNEGSKA (reference sequence). This CDR3 comprises 17 residues. The V end lost 6 bases, the J end lost 1 base, and 22 bases lay between the germline ends. DNA for the CDR3: TGCAGTGCCACCATCCCTAGCGTTGTAGCGTCCTACAATGAGCAGTTCTTC. Translation gives CSATIPSVVASYNEQFF.

There are a few counts of this clonotype. This sequence joins TRBV11-2 and TRBJ2-1; D not resolved. Per germline, CDR1 SGHAT and CDR2 FQNNGV. Trimming removed 1 base from V and 6 bases from J, with 7 bases in between. The CDR3 extends over 13 amino acids. DNA of the CDR3: TGTGCCAGCAGCTTAGGAGGAATCAATGAGCAGTTCTTC. Translated: CASSLGGINEQFF.

This clonotype was counted at least ten times. CDR3 sequence (DNA): TGTGCCAGCAGCGTAAAACGGGGAGGTGAGCAGTTCTTC. Its translation: CASSVKRGGEQFF. V and J are TRBV9 and TRBJ2-1; TRBD2 might be the D (6 bases). V was shortened by 1 base and J by 9 bases, with 11 bases between the two germline ends. CDR3 size: 13 residues. CDR1 and CDR2 (germline): SGDLS, YYNGEE.

The V and J genes are TRBV20-1 and TRBJ2-7; tentative D call: TRBD1 (6 bases). The length of the CDR3 is 14 residues. V dropped 5 bases and J dropped 2 bases, with 16 bases sitting between them. In germline, CDR1 is DFQATT, CDR2 SNEGSKA (reference sequence). The CDR3 nucleotides read TGCAGTGCTCCCCGACAGGTGGGGACCTACGAGCAGTACTTC. It is translated as CSAPRQVGTYEQYF.

V gene TRBV6-2 or TRBV6-3 combines with J gene TRBJ2-7, with D possibly TRBD1 on 7 matching bases. V dropped 6 bases and J dropped 5 bases, with 23 bases sitting between them. The CDR3 runs to 16 residues. Germline V gene lookup returns CDR1 MNHEY and CDR2 SVGEGT. CDR3 DNA: TGTGCCAGCAGCGACAGGAGGGGGCCACCGCCCGACGAGCAGTACTTC. Protein product: CASSDRRGPPPDEQYF.

A few counts support this clonotype. The rearrangement uses TRBV6-6 and TRBJ2-3; TRBD2 matches at 8 bases. The J segment lost 4 bases and the V segment lost 2 bases, leaving 11 bases of the junction unmatched. In germline, CDR1 is MNHNY, CDR2 SVGAGI (reference sequence). This CDR3 spans 17 amino acids. As DNA, the CDR3 is TGTGCCAGCAGTTACCCCGGGGGGGGAGTTGGCGCAGATACGCAGTATTTT. Its translation is CASSYPGGGVGADTQYF.

The chain uses TRBV3-1 and TRBJ2-7; D not certain. This CDR3 contains 13 residues. Per germline, CDR1 LGHDT and CDR2 YNNKEL (reference sequence). Trimming shortened V by 0 bases and J by 12 bases, and 15 bases separated the two germline ends. The CDR3 reads CASSQESGSLLYF. The CDR3 coding sequence is TGTGCCAGCAGCCAAGAGAGTGGGTCCTTACTGTACTTC.

At least ten counts were recorded for this clonotype. In DNA, the CDR3 is TGTGCCAGCAGCAGAGACAGAGCCGCAATAAGAAGCACAGATACGCAGTATTTT. Protein sequence: CASSRDRAAIRSTDTQYF. This chain links TRBV6-2 or TRBV6-3 with TRBJ2-3; possibly TRBD1 for D (5 bases). CDR1 is MNHEY and CDR2 is SVGEGT in the germline V gene. Trimming took 6 bases from V and 0 from J, leaving 22 bases between them. CDR3 size: 18 residues.

The gene calls are TRBV20-1 and TRBJ2-5; D remains unclear. Germline CDR1 DFQATT, CDR2 SNEGSKA (reference sequence). The CDR3 extends over 12 amino acids. The germline V and J ends were trimmed by 5 bases and 2 bases, with 9 bases remaining between them. The CDR3 region has the DNA TGCAGTGCTCACCGAACTCAAGAGACCCAGTACTTC. Encoded protein: CSAHRTQETQYF.

The V gene is TRBV20-1, the J gene TRBJ2-1, with D possibly being TRBD2 (5 bases). The V gene lost 1 base and the J gene lost 6 bases, with 16 bases spanning the gap. The CDR3 length is 15 residues. The V gene's germline CDR1 is DFQATT and CDR2 SNEGSKA (reference sequence). The CDR3 region is CSARVGGRPGNEQFF. The CDR3 DNA follows: TGCAGTGCTAGAGTCGGCGGGCGCCCTGGCAATGAGCAGTTCTTC.

This clonotype was picked up many times. The chain combines TRBV28 with TRBJ2-7; 10 nucleotides line up with TRBD1. Germline V gives CDR1 MDHEN, CDR2 SYDVKM. The CDR3 length is 16 residues. Trimming at V came to 2 bases and at J to 5 bases, leaving 9 bases not matched to a gene. Here the CDR3 reads CASSLNLGDRGNEQYF. DNA for the CDR3: TGTGCCAGCAGTTTAAATCTTGGGGACAGGGGCAACGAGCAGTACTTC.

This sequence joins TRBV29-1 and TRBJ1-1, with 9 nucleotides matching TRBD1. The germline gives CDR1 SQVTM, CDR2 ANQGSEA. V shed 6 bases, J shed 1 base, and the junction held 6 bases outside the gene matches. The CDR3 spans 14 residues. The CDR3 region has the DNA TGCAGCGTCGCACAGGGGGCTGGGAACACTGAAGCTTTCTTT. This sequence encodes CSVAQGAGNTEAFF.

This clonotype was counted between two and nine times. J is TRBJ2-7 and V is TRBV12-3 or TRBV12-4; a weak D match, TRBD1 (6 bases). Trimming took off 4 bases at V and 3 bases at J, with 16 bases between the two ends. The CDR3 sequence is 15 residues long. The CDR3 DNA reads TGTGCCAGCAGTTCGGAAAACAGGGTAGGCTACGAGCAGTACTTC. It codes for CASSSENRVGYEQYF.